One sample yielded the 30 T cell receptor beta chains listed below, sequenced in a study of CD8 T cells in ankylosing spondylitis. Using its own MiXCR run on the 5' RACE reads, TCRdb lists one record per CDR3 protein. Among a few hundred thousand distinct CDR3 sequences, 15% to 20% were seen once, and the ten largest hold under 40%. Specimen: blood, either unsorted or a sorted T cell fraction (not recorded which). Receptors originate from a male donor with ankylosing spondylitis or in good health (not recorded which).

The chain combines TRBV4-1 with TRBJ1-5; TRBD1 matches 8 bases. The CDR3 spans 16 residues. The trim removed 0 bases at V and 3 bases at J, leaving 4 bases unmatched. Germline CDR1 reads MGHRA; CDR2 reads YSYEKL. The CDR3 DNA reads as TGCGCCAGCAGCCAAGATGACAGGGGTTACAATCAGCCCCAGCATTTT. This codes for CASSQDDRGYNQPQHF.

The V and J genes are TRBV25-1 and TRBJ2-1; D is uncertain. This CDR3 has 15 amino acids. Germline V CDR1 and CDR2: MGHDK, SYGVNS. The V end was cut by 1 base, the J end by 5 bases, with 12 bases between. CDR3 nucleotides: TGTGCCAGCAGTGAATGGTCGGTTGCTGACAATGAGCAGTTCTTC. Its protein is CASSEWSVADNEQFF.

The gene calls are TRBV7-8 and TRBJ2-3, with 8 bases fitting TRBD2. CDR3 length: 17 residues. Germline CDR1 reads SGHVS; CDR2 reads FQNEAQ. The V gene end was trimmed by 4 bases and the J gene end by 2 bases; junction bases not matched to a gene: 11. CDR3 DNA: TGTGCCAGCAGCTCCGGGCGGGAGGCGCAACCCACAGATACGCAGTATTTT. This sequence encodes CASSSGREAQPTDTQYF. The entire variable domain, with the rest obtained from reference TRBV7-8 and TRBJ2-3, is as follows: GAGVSQSPRYKVAKRGQDVALRCDPISGHVSLFWYQQALGQGPEFLTYFQNEAQLDKSGLPSDRFFAERPEGSVSTLKIQRTQQEDSAVYLCASSSGREAQPTDTQYFGPGTRLTVL.

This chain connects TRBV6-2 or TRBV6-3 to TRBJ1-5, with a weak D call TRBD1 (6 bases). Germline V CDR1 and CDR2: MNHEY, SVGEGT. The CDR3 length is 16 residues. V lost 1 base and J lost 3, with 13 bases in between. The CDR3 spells CASSYYGTPTNQPQHF. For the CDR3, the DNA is TGTGCCAGCAGTTACTACGGGACACCTACCAATCAGCCCCAGCATTTT.

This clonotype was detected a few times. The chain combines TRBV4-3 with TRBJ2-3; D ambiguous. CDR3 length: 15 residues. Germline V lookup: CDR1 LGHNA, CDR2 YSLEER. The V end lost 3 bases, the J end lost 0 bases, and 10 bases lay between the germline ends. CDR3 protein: CASSQLVSSTDTQYF. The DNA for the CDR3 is TGCGCCAGCAGCCAGCTTGTGTCAAGCACAGATACGCAGTATTTT.

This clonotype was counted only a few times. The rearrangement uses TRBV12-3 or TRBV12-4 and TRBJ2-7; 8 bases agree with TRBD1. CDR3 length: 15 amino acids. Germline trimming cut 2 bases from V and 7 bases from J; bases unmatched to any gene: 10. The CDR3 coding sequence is TGTGCCAGCAGTTTAAGTTCGACAGGGGCGGGGGAGCAGTACTTC. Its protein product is CASSLSSTGAGEQYF.

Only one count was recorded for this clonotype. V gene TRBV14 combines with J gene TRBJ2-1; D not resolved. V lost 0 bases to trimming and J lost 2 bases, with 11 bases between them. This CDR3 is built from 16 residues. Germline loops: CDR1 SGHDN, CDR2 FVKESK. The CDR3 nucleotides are TGTGCCAGCAGCCAAGAAGGCCCTACGCCCTACAATGAGCAGTTCTTC. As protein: CASSQEGPTPYNEQFF.

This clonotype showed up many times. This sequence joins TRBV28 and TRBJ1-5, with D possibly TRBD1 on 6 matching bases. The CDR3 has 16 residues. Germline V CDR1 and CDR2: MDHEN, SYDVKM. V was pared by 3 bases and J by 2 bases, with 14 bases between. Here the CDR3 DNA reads TGTGCCAGCAGTTTCTGCAGGGGCGCGTGCAATCAGCCCCAGCATTTT. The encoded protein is CASSFCRGACNQPQHF.

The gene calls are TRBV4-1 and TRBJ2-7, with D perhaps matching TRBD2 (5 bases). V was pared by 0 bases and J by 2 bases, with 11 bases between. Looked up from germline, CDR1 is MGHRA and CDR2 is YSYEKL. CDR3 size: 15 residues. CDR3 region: CASSQDSGIPYEQYF. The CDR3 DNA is TGCGCCAGCAGCCAAGATTCGGGGATCCCCTACGAGCAGTACTTC.

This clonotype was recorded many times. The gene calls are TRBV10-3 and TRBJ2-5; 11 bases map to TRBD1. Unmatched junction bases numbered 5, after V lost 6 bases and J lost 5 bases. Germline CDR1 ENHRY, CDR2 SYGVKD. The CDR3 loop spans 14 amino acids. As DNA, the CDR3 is TGTGCCATCAGCCCGGACAGGGGGCAGGAGACCCAGTACTTC. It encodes CAISPDRGQETQYF.

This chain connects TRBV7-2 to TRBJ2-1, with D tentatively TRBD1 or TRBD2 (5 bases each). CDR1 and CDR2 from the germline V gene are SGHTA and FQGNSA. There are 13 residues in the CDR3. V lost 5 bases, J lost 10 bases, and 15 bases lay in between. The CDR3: CASSQRGRLEQFF. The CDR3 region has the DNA TGTGCCAGCAGCCAACGGGGCCGGTTAGAGCAGTTCTTC.

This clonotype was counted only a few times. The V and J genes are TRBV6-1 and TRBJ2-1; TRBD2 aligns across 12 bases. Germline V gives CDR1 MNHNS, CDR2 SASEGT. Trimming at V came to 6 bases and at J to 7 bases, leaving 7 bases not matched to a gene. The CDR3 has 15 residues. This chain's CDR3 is CASSPSGRAWNEQFF. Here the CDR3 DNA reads TGTGCCAGCAGCCCTAGCGGGAGGGCGTGGAATGAGCAGTTCTTC.

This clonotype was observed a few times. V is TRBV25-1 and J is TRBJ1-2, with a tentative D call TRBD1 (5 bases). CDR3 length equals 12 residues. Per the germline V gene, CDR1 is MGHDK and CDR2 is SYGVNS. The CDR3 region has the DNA TGTTCGGGGGGGGGGTCAACGAGAGGCTACACCTTC. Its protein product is CSGGGSTRGYTF.

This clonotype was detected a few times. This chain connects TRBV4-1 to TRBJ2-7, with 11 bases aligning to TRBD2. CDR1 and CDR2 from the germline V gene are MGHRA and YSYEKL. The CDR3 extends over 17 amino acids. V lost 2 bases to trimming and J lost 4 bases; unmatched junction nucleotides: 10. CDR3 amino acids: CASSQQTTSGTGYEQYF. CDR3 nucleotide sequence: TGCGCCAGCAGCCAACAAACGACTAGCGGGACGGGGTACGAGCAGTACTTC.

This chain's CDR3 is CASSQYSSGANVLTF. CDR3 DNA sequence: TGCGCCAGCAGCCAATACAGCTCTGGGGCCAACGTCCTGACTTTC. The rearrangement links TRBV4-3 to TRBJ2-6; D not certain. Germline CDR1 and CDR2: LGHNA and YSLEER. The CDR3 consists of 15 residues. Trimming pared 2 bases from V and 0 bases from J, leaving 5 bases between.

The CDR3 DNA reads TGCAGCGTTCAGCCGGGAAGGGACTACGAGCAGTACTTC. It translates to CSVQPGRDYEQYF. The chain couples TRBV29-1 to TRBJ2-7, with D tentatively TRBD2 (5 bases). This CDR3 has 13 residues. Germline V gene lookup returns CDR1 SQVTM and CDR2 ANQGSEA. V was trimmed by 5 bases and J by 3 bases, leaving 14 bases between them.

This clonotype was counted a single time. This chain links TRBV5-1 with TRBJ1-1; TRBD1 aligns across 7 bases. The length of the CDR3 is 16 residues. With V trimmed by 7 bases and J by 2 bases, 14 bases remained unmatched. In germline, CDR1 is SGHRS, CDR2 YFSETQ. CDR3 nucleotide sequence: TGCGCCAGCTCCGTCGGGACAGAAAATACTAACACTGAAGCTTTCTTT. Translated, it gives CASSVGTENTNTEAFF.

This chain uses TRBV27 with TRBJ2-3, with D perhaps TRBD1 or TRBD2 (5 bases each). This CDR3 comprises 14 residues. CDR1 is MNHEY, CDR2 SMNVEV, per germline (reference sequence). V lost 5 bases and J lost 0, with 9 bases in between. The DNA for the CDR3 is TGTGCCAGCAGTCCCCGGGGCAGCACAGATACGCAGTATTTT. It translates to CASSPRGSTDTQYF.

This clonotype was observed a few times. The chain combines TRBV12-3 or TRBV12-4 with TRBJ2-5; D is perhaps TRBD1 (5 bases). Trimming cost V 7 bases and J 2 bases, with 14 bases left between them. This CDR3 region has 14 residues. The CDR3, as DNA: TGTGCCAGCAACCCCTGGGGCAATCAAGAGACCCAGTACTTC. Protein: CASNPWGNQETQYF.

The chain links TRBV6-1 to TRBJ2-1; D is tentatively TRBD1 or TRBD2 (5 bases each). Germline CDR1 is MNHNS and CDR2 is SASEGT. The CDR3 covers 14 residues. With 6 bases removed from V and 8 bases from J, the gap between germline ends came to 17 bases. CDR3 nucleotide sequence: TGTGCCAGCAGCCCGTGGGGGAGTGGGGATGAGCAGTTCTTC. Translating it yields CASSPWGSGDEQFF.

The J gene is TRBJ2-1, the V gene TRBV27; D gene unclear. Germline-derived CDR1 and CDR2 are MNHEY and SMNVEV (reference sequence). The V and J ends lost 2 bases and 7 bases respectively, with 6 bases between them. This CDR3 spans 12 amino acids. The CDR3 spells CASSLSLNEQFF. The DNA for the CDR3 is TGTGCCAGCAGTTTAAGTCTTAATGAGCAGTTCTTC.

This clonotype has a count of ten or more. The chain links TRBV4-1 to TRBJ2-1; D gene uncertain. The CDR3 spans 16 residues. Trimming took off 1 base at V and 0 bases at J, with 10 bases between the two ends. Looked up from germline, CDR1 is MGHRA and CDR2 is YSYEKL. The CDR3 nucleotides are TGCGCCAGCAGCCAAGTTCGCACGAGCTCCTACAATGAGCAGTTCTTC. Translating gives CASSQVRTSSYNEQFF.

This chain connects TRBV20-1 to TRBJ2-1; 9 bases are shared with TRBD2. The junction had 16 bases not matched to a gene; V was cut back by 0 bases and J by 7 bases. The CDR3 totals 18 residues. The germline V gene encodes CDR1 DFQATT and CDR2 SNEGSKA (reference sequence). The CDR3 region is CSARDLPSAGGVFNEQFF. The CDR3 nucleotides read TGCAGTGCTAGAGATCTACCGTCTGCGGGAGGGGTATTTAATGAGCAGTTCTTC.

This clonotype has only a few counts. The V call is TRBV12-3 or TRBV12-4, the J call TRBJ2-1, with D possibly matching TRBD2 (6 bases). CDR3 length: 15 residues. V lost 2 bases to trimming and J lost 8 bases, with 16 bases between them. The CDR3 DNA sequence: TGTGCCAGCAGTTTAACTAGCATCCTGGCTGATGAGCAGTTCTTC. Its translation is CASSLTSILADEQFF.

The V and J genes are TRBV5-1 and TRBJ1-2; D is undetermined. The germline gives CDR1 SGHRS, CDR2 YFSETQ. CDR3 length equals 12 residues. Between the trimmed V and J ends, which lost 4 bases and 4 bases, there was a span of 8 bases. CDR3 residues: CASSDGVYGYTF. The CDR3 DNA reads TGCGCCAGCAGCGACGGGGTCTATGGCTACACCTTC.

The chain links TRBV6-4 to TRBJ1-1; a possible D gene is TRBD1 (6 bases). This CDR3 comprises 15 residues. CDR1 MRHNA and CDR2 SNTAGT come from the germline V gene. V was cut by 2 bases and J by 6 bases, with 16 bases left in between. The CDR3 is CASSDGAGAGSEAFF. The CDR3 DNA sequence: TGTGCCAGCAGTGACGGGGCAGGGGCAGGCTCTGAAGCTTTCTTT.

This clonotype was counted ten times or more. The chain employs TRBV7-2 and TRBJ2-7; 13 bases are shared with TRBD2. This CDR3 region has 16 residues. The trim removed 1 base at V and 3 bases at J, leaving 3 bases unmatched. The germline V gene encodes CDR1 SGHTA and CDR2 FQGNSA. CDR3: CASSLGLAGGDYEQYF. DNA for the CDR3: TGTGCCAGCAGCTTAGGACTAGCGGGAGGTGACTACGAGCAGTACTTC.

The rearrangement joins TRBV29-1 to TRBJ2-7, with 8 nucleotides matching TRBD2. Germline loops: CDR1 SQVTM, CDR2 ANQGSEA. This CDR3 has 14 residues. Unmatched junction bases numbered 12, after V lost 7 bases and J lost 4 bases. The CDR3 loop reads CSAETLAEGYEQYF. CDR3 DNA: TGCAGCGCCGAAACACTAGCGGAGGGGTACGAGCAGTACTTC.

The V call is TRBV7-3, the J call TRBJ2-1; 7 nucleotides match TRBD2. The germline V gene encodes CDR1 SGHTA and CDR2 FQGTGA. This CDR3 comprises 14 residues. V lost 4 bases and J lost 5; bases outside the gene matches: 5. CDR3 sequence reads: CASSSLASNNEQFF. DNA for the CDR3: TGTGCCAGCAGCTCACTAGCGTCAAACAATGAGCAGTTCTTC.

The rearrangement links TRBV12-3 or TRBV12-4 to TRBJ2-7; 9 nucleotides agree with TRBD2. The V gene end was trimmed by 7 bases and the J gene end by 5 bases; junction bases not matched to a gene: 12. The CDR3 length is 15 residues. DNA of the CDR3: TGTGCCAGCACCTCGGCGGGAGGGCCGTCAAACGAGCAGTACTTC. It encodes CASTSAGGPSNEQYF.